This T cell receptor beta chain originates from a study of blood T cells in healthy people across ages. Across the study: Template switching retrieved approximately one barcoded beta molecule for each two T cells.

Then a second PCR, running about 6 to 12 cycles, was carried out with a sample-barcoded 5' primer and a J-beta primer mix. One entry per CDR3 protein, called by TCRdb with MiXCR from the 5' RACE reads. This sample has 1.5 million to 1.8 million distinct CDR3 sequences, with less than 45% found just once. General study findings and limits: Higher naive T cell percentage went strongly together with higher TCR beta diversity.

As to this clonotype: Its antigen is as yet unknown.

This CDR3 has 13 residues. Trimming pared 8 bases from V and 2 bases from J, leaving 13 bases between. CDR1 MNHEY and CDR2 SMNVEV come from the germline V gene (reference sequence). V and J are TRBV27 and TRBJ2-7, with D perhaps TRBD1 (6 bases). This sequence was found in a woman aged 18-29 years in good health. Sequenced material: blood. CDR3 nucleotides: TGTGCCAGCGCCCGGGACACTACCTACGAGCAGTACTTC. As protein: CASARDTTYEQYF.